This T cell receptor beta chain was recorded in a study of shared clonotypes between healthy human individuals (dated by TCRdb to the early 2020s). Notes on the research overall: The cohort included three men and two women between 18 and 49 years of age. Leukapheresis yielded between about 0.85 and 10 billion PBMCs per donor. The study deeply sequenced blood TCR repertoires of five healthy adults to estimate repertoire size and the extent of clonotype sharing between individuals. Per donor, three plates each were used for CD4 naive and CD4 memory, two for CD8 naive, and one for CD8 memory. Libraries were prepared and TCR repertoires were sequenced by different laboratories using diverse techniques, in order to increase sequencing depth and limit assay-specific biases.

V is cut back by 6 bases and J by 4 bases, with 8 bases in the junction unmatched. CDR3 length: 15 amino acids, cysteine to phenylalanine. CDR3 DNA is the only sequence kept; it has 45 bases, read in frame from the first base. CDR1 and CDR2, per the germline V gene (reference sequence), are LNHDA and SQIVND. Beyond this particular receptor, the publication reports: Sampling was restricted to blood, and TCR repertoires in tissues likely differ from the TCR repertoires found in blood. Rarefaction of sorted-subset datasets indicated incomplete sequencing despite the large sequencing depth. Because the study included only a small number of donors, the genetic and exposure-history diversity represented was limited. Sharing across a few donors was observed for about 4.8% of naive CD4, around 3.5% of naive CD8, 2% to 2.5% of memory CD4, and about 0.4% of memory CD8 clonotypes. Estimated clonotype richness was generally larger for naive than for memory subsets. Based on pairwise subsampling, the degree of clonotype sharing among donors was expected to be affected by sequencing depth. Clonotypes shared by all four sorted-subset donors showed higher generation probabilities than non-shared clonotypes.

Using the deep immunoSEQ assay, multiplex PCR amplified TCR CDR3 regions from genomic DNA. For each cell subset, the extracted genomic DNA was distributed evenly across all wells of several immunoSEQ 96-well plates, and each plate served as one replicate. For sorted subsets, each replicate PCR was loaded with 200 ng genomic DNA, equivalent to approximately 27,000 T cell genomes. Purified libraries were quantified with a Qubit 3.0 fluorometer, sized on a Bioanalyzer 2100, and re-quantified with the KAPA Library Quantification kit. Every immunoSEQ 96-well plate was sequenced on a dedicated single-read 150-cycle Illumina NextSeq 550 flow cell. The paper's processing steps were these. Because the immunoSEQ output held only junctional sequences and lacked quality scores, the filtering could not match the filtering applied to full-length reads. Sequences were annotated with PyIR, a Python wrapper for IgBLAST v1.9, using IMGT germline references to assign V/J genes and CDR3. Reads with weak V/J assignments (E-value above 1e-6), missing CDR3, stop codons, out-of-frame junctions, or ambiguous translated residues were removed. V3J clonotypes were defined by identical inferred V gene, J gene, and CDR3 amino acid sequence. Percentage overlap between repertoires was calculated by dividing the number of shared unique clonotypes by the size of the smaller repertoire. Richness of each repertoire was evaluated using RTK rarefaction, the Chao1 estimator, and Recon v2.1 estimates of unobserved clonotypes. OLGA was used to compute generation probabilities for all TCRbeta clonotypes that the gDNA method yielded from a handful of donors. Entries here come from immuneACCESS through TCRdb and include only in-frame sequences with V and J called. Some clones fail to appear in such tables; in the studies checked, an unresolved V gene covers under half of the shortfall, and the cause of the remainder is unknown. The V and J calls and clone size come from that table; D and trimming were worked out from the DNA. Here the sample has 1,400,000 or so clones; around 98.5% occur a single time. 0.36% of the sample goes to the ten largest clones.

The donors were healthy, HIV-negative adults who had no recently reported acute infections or vaccinations. Every donor was a Caucasian adult living in Nashville, Tennessee, USA. CD4+ T cells were enriched by magnetic negative selection, after which naive cells were positively selected on CD45RA and the negative fraction was taken as the memory subset. Blood was obtained by leukapheresis, after which PBMCs were separated by Ficoll-Histopaque density gradient centrifugation and cryopreserved in liquid nitrogen vapor phase. Analytical flow cytometry was used to check the purity and quantity of every magnetically sorted T cell population. From each sorted fraction, genomic DNA was isolated and quantified by UV absorbance on a Nanodrop 2000c. This clone was seen more than once but under ten times. Its antigen is currently not known. No base-level quality is on record; no much larger clone is a single base apart.

The chain is assembled from TRBV19 and TRBJ1-5, with 8 bases in between that match TRBD1. The source material was naive CD4+ T cells sorted from blood. The sample's cell subset or site label, decoded: CD45RA+ positively selected. The TCR sequence derives from a young man in good health. The DNA reads as follows: TGTGCCAGTAGGTCGACAGGGGTAGGTAATCAGCCCCAGCATTTT. Translated, it reads CASRSTGVGNQPQHF.